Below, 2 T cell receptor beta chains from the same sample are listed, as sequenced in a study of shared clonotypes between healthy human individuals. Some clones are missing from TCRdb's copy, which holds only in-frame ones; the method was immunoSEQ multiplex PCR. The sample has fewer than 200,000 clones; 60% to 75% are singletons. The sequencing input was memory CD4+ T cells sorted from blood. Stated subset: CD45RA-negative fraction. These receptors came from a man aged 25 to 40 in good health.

The CDR3 DNA reads as TGTGCCAGCAGCTTGGAAGGTTTGAGGAGCGGGAGCACAGATACGCAGTATTTT. Translation gives CASSLEGLRSGSTDTQYF. The chain recombines TRBV5-6 with TRBJ2-3; TRBD2 is a possible D gene (6 bases). The V gene lost 0 bases and the J gene lost 0 bases, with 17 bases spanning the gap. Germline CDR1 reads SGHDT; CDR2 reads YYEEEE. The length of the CDR3 is 18 residues. Looking up the rest from reference TRBV5-6 and TRBJ2-3 gives the full variable domain: DAGVTQSPTHLIKTRGQQVTLRCSPKSGHDTVSWYQQALGQGPQFIFQYYEEEERQRGNFPDRFSGHQFPNYSSELNVNALLLGDSALYLCASSLEGLRSGSTDTQYFGPGTRLTVL.

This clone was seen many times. The CDR3 loop is CAISESGTGGLAGAKRNEQFF. DNA of the CDR3: TGTGCCATCAGTGAGTCGGGGACAGGGGGACTAGCGGGAGCCAAGAGGAATGAGCAGTTCTTC. The chain uses TRBV10-3 and TRBJ2-1; TRBD2 matches 14 bases. CDR3 length: 21 amino acids. After removal of 0 bases from V and 7 bases from J, the junction contained 17 bases not matched to a gene. The V gene's germline CDR1 is ENHRY and CDR2 SYGVKD.